These 6 T cell receptor beta chains share one sample of origin, sequenced in a study of blood T cell repertoires in COVID-19. Measured with immunoSEQ multiplex PCR; TCRdb has only the in-frame clones, and not every one. The sample records tens of thousands of clones, approximately 80% being singletons. Sequenced input: peripheral blood. The origin of the receptors is a man aged 45-65 years with acute or convalescent COVID-19.

The CDR3 here is CASSRTTGLSGNTIYF. The CDR3 region has the DNA TGTGCCAGCAGCCGTACGACAGGGCTCTCTGGAAACACCATATATTTT. The chain recombines TRBV7-2 with TRBJ1-3; 7 bases are shared with TRBD1. CDR3 size: 16 residues. Looked up from germline, CDR1 is SGHTA and CDR2 is FQGNSA. V gave up 5 bases and J gave up 0 bases; unmatched junction bases: 7.

The chain is built from TRBV13 and TRBJ2-7, with D possibly matching TRBD1 (6 bases). Trimming pared 5 bases from V and 1 base from J, leaving 12 bases between. Germline V gene sequence: CDR1 PRHDT, CDR2 FYEKMQ (reference sequence). The CDR3 extends over 14 amino acids. DNA for the CDR3: TGTGCCAGCAGCCAGGTAGGGGGTTCCTACGAGCAGTACTTC. Translation: CASSQVGGSYEQYF.

J is TRBJ2-7 and V is TRBV29-1, with unresolved D. Germline assignment: CDR1 SQVTM and CDR2 ANQGSEA. CDR3 length: 11 amino acids. Between the trimmed V and J ends, which lost 3 bases and 1 base, there was a span of 4 bases. Here the CDR3 DNA reads TGCAGCGTTGACATTTCCTACGAGCAGTACTTC. It yields the protein CSVDISYEQYF.

This chain connects TRBV18 to TRBJ2-7, with 8 positions matching TRBD1. The junction had 10 bases not matched to a gene; V was cut back by 3 bases and J by 3 bases. The CDR3 totals 16 residues. Germline CDR1 KGHSH, CDR2 LQKENI. The CDR3 DNA reads TGTGCCAGCTCACCTTACACGACAGGGGCCAACTACGAGCAGTACTTC. This encodes CASSPYTTGANYEQYF.

V usage is TRBV5-1 and J usage is TRBJ2-7, with a tentative D call TRBD2 (7 bases). CDR3 length: 15 amino acids. Trimming pared 3 bases from V and 4 bases from J, leaving 17 bases between. Germline V gene sequence: CDR1 SGHRS, CDR2 YFSETQ. Written as DNA, the CDR3 is TGCGCCAGCAGCTCCGGGTTGGGGGGGCGGTACGAGCAGTACTTC. Translated, it gives CASSSGLGGRYEQYF. Using reference TRBV5-1 and TRBJ2-7 for the parts outside the CDR3, the full variable domain is KAGVTQTPRYLIKTRGQQVTLSCSPISGHRSVSWYQQTPGQGLQFLFEYFSETQRNKGNFPGRFSGRQFSNSRSEMNVSTLELGDSALYLCASSSGLGGRYEQYFGPGTRLTVT.

The chain joins TRBV6-2 or TRBV6-3 to TRBJ2-7, with D possibly being TRBD1 (6 bases). The V and J ends lost 4 bases and 3 bases respectively, with 13 bases between them. The CDR3 spans 14 residues. CDR1 and CDR2 (germline): MNHEY, SVGEGT. The CDR3 protein is CASSSQGILYEQYF. CDR3 sequence (DNA): TGTGCCAGCAGTTCCCAGGGGATCCTCTACGAGCAGTACTTC.